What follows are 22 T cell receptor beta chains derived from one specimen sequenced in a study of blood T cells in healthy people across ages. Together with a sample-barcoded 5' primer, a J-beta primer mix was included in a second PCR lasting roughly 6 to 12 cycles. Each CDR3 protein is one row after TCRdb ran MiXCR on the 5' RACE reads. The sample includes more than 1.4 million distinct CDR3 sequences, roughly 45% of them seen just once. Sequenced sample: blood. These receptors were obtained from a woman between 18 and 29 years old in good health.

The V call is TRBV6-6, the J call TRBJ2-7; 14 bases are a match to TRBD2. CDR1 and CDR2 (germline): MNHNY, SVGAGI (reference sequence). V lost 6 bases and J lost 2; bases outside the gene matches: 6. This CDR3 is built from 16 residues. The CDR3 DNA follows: TGTGCCAGCAGCGGACTAGCGGGAGGCCCGACCTACGAGCAGTACTTC. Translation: CASSGLAGGPTYEQYF.

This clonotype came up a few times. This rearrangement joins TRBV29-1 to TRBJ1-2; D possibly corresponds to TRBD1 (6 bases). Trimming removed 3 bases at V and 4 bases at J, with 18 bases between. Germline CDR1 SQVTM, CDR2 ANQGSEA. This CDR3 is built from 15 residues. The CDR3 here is CSVDRGASGGYGYTF. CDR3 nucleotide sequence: TGCAGCGTTGATAGGGGGGCCTCGGGTGGCTATGGCTACACCTTC.

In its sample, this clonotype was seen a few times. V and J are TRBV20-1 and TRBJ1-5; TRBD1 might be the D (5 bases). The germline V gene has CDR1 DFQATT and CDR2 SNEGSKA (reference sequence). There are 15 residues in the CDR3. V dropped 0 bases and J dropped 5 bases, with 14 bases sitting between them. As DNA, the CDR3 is TGCAGTGCTAGAGAGGAGGGCAGGGTCCATCAGCCCCAGCATTTT. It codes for CSAREEGRVHQPQHF.

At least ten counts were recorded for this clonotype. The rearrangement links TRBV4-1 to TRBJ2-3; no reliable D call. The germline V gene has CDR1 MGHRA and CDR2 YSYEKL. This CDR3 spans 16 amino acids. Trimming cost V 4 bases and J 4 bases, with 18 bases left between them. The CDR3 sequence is CASSPRGQRAADTQYF. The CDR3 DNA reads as TGCGCCAGCAGCCCTCGTGGGCAACGGGCTGCAGATACGCAGTATTTT.

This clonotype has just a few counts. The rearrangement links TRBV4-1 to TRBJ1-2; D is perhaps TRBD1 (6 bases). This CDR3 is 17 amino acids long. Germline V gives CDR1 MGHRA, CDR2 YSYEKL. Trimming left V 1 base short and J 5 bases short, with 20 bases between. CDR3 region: CASSQVRSVDSSYGYTF. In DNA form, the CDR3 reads TGCGCCAGCAGCCAAGTGCGAAGCGTGGACAGCTCTTATGGCTACACCTTC.

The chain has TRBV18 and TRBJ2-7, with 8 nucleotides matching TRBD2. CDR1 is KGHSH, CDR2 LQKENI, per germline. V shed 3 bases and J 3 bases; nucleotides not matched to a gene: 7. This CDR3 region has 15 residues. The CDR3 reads CASSPNPSGSYEQYF. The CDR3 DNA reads TGTGCCAGCTCACCCAACCCCAGCGGGAGCTACGAGCAGTACTTC.

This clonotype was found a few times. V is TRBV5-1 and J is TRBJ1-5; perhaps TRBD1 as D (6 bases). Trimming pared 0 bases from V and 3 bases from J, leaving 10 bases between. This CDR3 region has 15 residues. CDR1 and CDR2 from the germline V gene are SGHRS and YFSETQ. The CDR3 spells CASSLDTGNNQPQHF. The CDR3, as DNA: TGCGCCAGCAGCTTGGATACAGGGAACAATCAGCCCCAGCATTTT.

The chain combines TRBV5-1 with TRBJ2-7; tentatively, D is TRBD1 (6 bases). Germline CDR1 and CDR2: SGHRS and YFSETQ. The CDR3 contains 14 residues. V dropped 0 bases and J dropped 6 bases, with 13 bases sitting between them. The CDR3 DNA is TGCGCCAGCAGCTTGGATCCAGGGGCCGGCGAGCAGTACTTC. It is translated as CASSLDPGAGEQYF.

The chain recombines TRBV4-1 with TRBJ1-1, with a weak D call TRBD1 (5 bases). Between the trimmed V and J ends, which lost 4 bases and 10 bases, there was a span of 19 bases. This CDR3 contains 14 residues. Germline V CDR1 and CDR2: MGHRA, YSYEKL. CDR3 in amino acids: CASSRQSPGPGAFF. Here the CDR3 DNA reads TGCGCCAGCAGCCGACAATCCCCGGGGCCGGGAGCTTTCTTT.

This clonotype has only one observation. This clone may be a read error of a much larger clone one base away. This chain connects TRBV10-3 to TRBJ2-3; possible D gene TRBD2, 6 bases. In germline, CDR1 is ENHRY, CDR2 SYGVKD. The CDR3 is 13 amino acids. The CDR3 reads CAITDGSTGTQYF. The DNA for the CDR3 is TGTGCCATCACGGACGGGAGCACAGGTACGCAGTATTTT.

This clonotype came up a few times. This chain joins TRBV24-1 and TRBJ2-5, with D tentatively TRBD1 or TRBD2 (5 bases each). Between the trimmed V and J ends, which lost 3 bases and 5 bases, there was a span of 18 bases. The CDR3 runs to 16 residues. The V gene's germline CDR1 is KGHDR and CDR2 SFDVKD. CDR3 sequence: CATSDQRGNLLETQYF. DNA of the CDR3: TGTGCCACCAGTGATCAACGGGGCAACTTACTGGAGACCCAGTACTTC.

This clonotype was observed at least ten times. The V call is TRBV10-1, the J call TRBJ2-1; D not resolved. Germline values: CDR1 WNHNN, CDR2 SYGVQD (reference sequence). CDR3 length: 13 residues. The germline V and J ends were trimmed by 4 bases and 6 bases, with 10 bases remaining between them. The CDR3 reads CASSASSGNEQFF. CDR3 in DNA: TGCGCCAGCAGTGCCTCCTCGGGCAATGAGCAGTTCTTC.

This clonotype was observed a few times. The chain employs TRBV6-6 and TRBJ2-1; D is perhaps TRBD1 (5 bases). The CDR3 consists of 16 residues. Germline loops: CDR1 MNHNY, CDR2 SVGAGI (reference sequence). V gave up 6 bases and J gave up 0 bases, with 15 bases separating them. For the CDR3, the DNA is TGTGCCAGCAGCCCACCCCAGGGTCCCTCCTACAATGAGCAGTTCTTC. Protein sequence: CASSPPQGPSYNEQFF.

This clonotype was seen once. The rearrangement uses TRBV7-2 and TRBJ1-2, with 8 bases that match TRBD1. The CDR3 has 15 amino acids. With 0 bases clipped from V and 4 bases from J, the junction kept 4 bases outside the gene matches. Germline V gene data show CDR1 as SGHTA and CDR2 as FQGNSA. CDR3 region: CASSLAPGGSYGYTF. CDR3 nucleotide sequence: TGTGCCAGCAGCTTAGCGCCAGGGGGCTCCTATGGCTACACCTTC.

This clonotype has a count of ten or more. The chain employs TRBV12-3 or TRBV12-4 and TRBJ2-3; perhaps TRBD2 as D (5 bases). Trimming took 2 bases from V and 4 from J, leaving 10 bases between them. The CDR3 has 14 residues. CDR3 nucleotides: TGTGCCAGCAGTTTACCCGGAGGTGCAGATACGCAGTATTTT. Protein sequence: CASSLPGGADTQYF.

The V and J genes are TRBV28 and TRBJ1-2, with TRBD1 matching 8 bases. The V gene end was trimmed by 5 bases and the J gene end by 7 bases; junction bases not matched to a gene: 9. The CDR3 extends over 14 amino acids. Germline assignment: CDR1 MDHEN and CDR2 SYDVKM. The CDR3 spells CASSDPQGAGGYTF. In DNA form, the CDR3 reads TGTGCCAGCAGTGACCCTCAGGGGGCGGGTGGCTACACCTTC.

Written as DNA, the CDR3 is TGTGCCAGCAGTTTATGGGGCGGCAAAAACATTCAGTACTTC. Its translation: CASSLWGGKNIQYF. The chain is built from TRBV28 and TRBJ2-4; D not resolved. V shed 0 bases and J shed 3 bases, with 6 bases lying between them. Looked up from germline, CDR1 is MDHEN and CDR2 is SYDVKM. The CDR3 sequence is 14 residues long.

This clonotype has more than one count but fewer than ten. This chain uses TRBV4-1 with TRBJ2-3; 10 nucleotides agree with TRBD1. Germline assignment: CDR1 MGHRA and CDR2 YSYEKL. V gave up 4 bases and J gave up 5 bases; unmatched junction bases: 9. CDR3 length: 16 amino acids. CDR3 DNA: TGCGCCAGCAGCCGGGGGGACAGGGGTAATAGAGATACGCAGTATTTT. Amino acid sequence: CASSRGDRGNRDTQYF.

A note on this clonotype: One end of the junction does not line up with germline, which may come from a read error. The CDR3, as DNA: TGTGCCAGCAGCCTCACAGGGGCAGAGACCCGGTACTTC. Its translation: CASSLTGAETRYF. This sequence joins TRBV3-1 and TRBJ2-5; 7 bases are shared with TRBD1. The length of the CDR3 is 13 residues. The germline gives CDR1 LGHDT, CDR2 YNNKEL (reference sequence).

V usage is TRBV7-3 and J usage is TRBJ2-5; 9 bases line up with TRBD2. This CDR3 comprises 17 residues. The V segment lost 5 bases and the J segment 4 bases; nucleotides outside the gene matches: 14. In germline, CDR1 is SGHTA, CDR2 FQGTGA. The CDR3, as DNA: TGTGCCAGCAGCAAAAGGGCTAGCGGGGAGAATGGAGAGACCCAGTACTTC. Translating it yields CASSKRASGENGETQYF.

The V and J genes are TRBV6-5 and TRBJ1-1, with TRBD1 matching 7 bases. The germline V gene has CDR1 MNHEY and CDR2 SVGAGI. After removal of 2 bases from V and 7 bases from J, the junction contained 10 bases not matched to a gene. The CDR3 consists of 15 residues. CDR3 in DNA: TGTGCCAGCAGTTACGCCGGCAGGGGGGAAGATGAAGCTTTCTTT. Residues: CASSYAGRGEDEAFF.

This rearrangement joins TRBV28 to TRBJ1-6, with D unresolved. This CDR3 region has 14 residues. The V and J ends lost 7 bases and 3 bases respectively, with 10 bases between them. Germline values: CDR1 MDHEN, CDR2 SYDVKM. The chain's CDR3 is CASTMRIYNSPLHF. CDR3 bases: TGTGCCAGCACGATGCGGATCTATAATTCACCCCTCCACTTT.